These 3 T cell receptor beta chains were all obtained from the same sample, sequenced in a study of blood T cells in healthy people across ages. It was with a sample-barcoded 5' primer and a J-beta primer mix that a second PCR of about 7 to 12 cycles was run. MiXCR was run by TCRdb on the 5' RACE reads, yielding one entry per CDR3 protein. This table has roughly 800,000 distinct CDR3 sequences, 58% appearing once. Specimen: blood. All receptors come from a man aged 25 to 45 in good health.

The chain has TRBV29-1 and TRBJ2-7; TRBD2 agrees at 14 bases. This CDR3 is built from 16 residues. Looked up from germline, CDR1 is SQVTM and CDR2 is ANQGSEA. CDR3 protein: CIQGLAGAQLKHEQYF. In DNA, the CDR3 is TGCATCCAGGGACTAGCGGGAGCTCAGTTGAAGCACGAGCAGTACTTC.

The chain carries TRBV5-5 and TRBJ1-5, with a weak D call TRBD1 (6 bases). Germline CDR1 reads SGHKS; CDR2 reads YYEKEE (reference sequence). Trimming pared 0 bases from V and 0 bases from J, leaving 25 bases between. The CDR3 runs 21 residues. This CDR3 reads CASSLGSPETGTQYSNQPQHF. In DNA, the CDR3 is TGTGCCAGCAGCTTGGGCTCTCCGGAAACCGGGACACAATATAGCAATCAGCCCCAGCATTTT.

This chain links TRBV5-6 with TRBJ2-1; weak D call: TRBD2 (5 bases). Germline-derived CDR1 and CDR2 are SGHDT and YYEEEE. The CDR3 consists of 17 residues. Trimming removed 4 bases from V and 6 bases from J, with 23 bases in between. CDR3 bases: TGTGCCAGCAGCCTCCTCCGCGAAGGACTTATAGGCAATGAGCAGTTCTTC. Protein sequence: CASSLLREGLIGNEQFF.